A selection of T cell receptor beta chains follows, all from one sample in a study of blood T cell repertoires in COVID-19. The protocol was immunoSEQ multiplex PCR, while the TCRdb copy is restricted to in-frame clones and leaves out a portion. Seen here are nearly 400,000 clones, under 90% observed once, and the top ten hold less than 2%. The sequenced material came from PBMCs or T cells enriched from blood (not recorded which). The source is a woman aged 25 to 39 who had recovered from COVID-19. The CDR3 runs from the conserved cysteine through the conserved F or W. A D gene is named only where the DNA matches it firmly. Clone size, where shown, is once, few, many, or a class for clones that have expanded.

CDR3,DNA,J,size,D,V
CASSLEGLSGYTF,TGTGCCAGCAGTTTGGAGGGTTTAAGCGGCTACACCTTC,TRBJ1-2,once,-,TRBV27
CAALGDRGSNYGYTF,TGTGCAGCCTTGGGGGACAGGGGATCTAACTATGGCTACACCTTC,TRBJ1-2,-,TRBD1,TRBV12-5
CASSHRQGTSNYGYTF,TGTGCCAGCAGCCACCGACAGGGGACCTCTAACTATGGCTACACCTTC,TRBJ1-2,few,TRBD1,TRBV3-1/TRBV3-2
CASSYGTVPVGELFF,TGTGCCAGCAGCTACGGGACAGTTCCTGTAGGGGAGCTGTTTTTT,TRBJ2-2,-,TRBD1,TRBV7-2
CASSARDRDSYEQYF,TGTGCCAGCAGCGCGAGGGACAGGGACTCCTACGAGCAGTACTTC,TRBJ2-7,-,TRBD1,TRBV5-5
CASSEVAGNEKLFF,TGTGCCAGCAGTGAAGTGGCGGGGAATGAAAAACTGTTTTTT,TRBJ1-4,-,-,TRBV6-1
CASSLVNSGEKLFF,TGCGCCAGCAGCTTGGTAAACTCCGGGGAAAAACTGTTTTTT,TRBJ1-4,-,-,TRBV5-1
CSASPGVGNEKLFF,TGCAGTGCTAGTCCCGGGGTCGGGAATGAAAAACTGTTTTTT,TRBJ1-4,-,-,TRBV20-1
CASSALRGLAQGLETQYF,TGTGCCAGCAGTGCGTTGAGGGGACTAGCCCAAGGTCTAGAGACCCAGTACTTC,TRBJ2-5,-,TRBD2,TRBV2
CASSFSGQGSNTGELFF,TGTGCCAGCAGTTTTTCGGGACAGGGGTCTAACACCGGGGAGCTGTTTTTT,TRBJ2-2,-,TRBD1,TRBV28
CASSVEPGTGGVGAYEQYF,TGTGCCAGTAGCGTAGAGCCCGGGACAGGGGGCGTTGGGGCCTACGAGCAGTACTTC,TRBJ2-7,-,TRBD1,TRBV19
CASSLYKGGLINTIYF,TGTGCCAGCAGTCTATATAAAGGGGGTTTGATAAACACCATATATTTT,TRBJ1-3,-,-,TRBV28
CAWILDRGLVEGYTF,TGTGCCTGGATTTTGGACAGGGGGCTGGTAGAGGGCTACACCTTC,TRBJ1-2,-,TRBD1,TRBV30
CASSVEGASYNEQFF,TGTGCCAGCAGCGTAGAGGGGGCGTCCTACAATGAGCAGTTCTTC,TRBJ2-1,-,TRBD1,TRBV9
CAISELQGGQPQHF,TGTGCCATCAGTGAGTTACAGGGCGGCCAGCCCCAGCATTTT,TRBJ1-5,once,-,TRBV10-3
CASSSRRTGQSPYGYTF,TGTGCCAGCAGCTCCCGCCGGACAGGACAATCCCCCTATGGCTACACCTTC,TRBJ1-2,-,TRBD1,TRBV13
CASTSLAGVRAQYF,TGTGCCAGCACCTCCCTAGCGGGGGTTAGGGCCCAGTACTTC,TRBJ2-5,-,TRBD2,TRBV6-5
CASSLAGRGGLRNQPQHF,TGTGCCAGCAGCTTAGCAGGGAGAGGTGGGTTGCGCAATCAGCCCCAGCATTTT,TRBJ1-5,once,-,TRBV7-9
CASSPGRVGYEQYF,TGTGCCAGCTCACCGGGCAGGGTTGGCTACGAGCAGTACTTC,TRBJ2-7,-,-,TRBV18
CATSDRGLAGANNEQFF,TGTGCCACCAGTGACCGTGGACTAGCGGGAGCTAACAATGAGCAGTTCTTC,TRBJ2-1,-,TRBD2,TRBV24-1
CASSRDRPPKNIQYF,TGTGCCAGCAGCCGCGACAGACCCCCCAAAAACATTCAGTACTTC,TRBJ2-4,-,-,TRBV6-5
CASSSRGELFF,TGTGCCAGCAGCTCCCGCGGGGAGCTGTTTTTT,TRBJ2-2,once,-,TRBV3-1/TRBV3-2
CASSEGRARSPLHF,TGTGCCAGCAGTGAGGGCAGGGCGCGATCACCCCTCCACTTT,TRBJ1-6,-,-,TRBV2
CAWSVLGNEQFF,TGTGCCTGGAGTGTACTCGGCAATGAGCAGTTCTTC,TRBJ2-1,-,-,TRBV30
CASSQSGNTIYF,TGTGCCAGCAGCCAGAGTGGAAACACCATATATTTT,TRBJ1-3,-,-,TRBV14
CASSQGTQAGRLATQYF,TGTGCCAGCAGCCAAGGAACCCAAGCGGGGCGTTTGGCTACGCAGTATTTT,TRBJ2-3,-,TRBD2,TRBV14
CASSQAATGGSYNEQFF,TGTGCCAGCAGCCAAGCTGCGACAGGGGGTTCCTACAATGAGCAGTTCTTC,TRBJ2-1,once,TRBD1,TRBV4-2
CASSLVVDQPQHF,TGTGCCAGCAGTCTCGTAGTGGATCAGCCCCAGCATTTT,TRBJ1-5,once,-,TRBV27
CSVVGTSASLYEQYF,TGCAGCGTTGTAGGGACTAGCGCTTCCCTCTACGAGCAGTACTTC,TRBJ2-7,-,TRBD2,TRBV29-1
CASSSDTYNSPLHF,TGTGCCAGCAGCTCCGACACGTATAATTCACCCCTCCACTTT,TRBJ1-6,-,-,TRBV7-9
CASSLMTSTGRETQYF,TGTGCCAGCAGTTTAATGACCTCGACAGGGCGAGAGACCCAGTACTTC,TRBJ2-5,once,TRBD1,TRBV28
CASSARDRVIPYEQYF,TGTGCCAGCAGTGCCCGGGACAGAGTTATTCCCTACGAGCAGTACTTC,TRBJ2-7,-,TRBD1,TRBV27
CASSARGMAEAFF,TGTGCCAGCAGCGCCAGGGGGATGGCTGAAGCTTTCTTT,TRBJ1-1,-,TRBD1,TRBV7-3
CASSYQGQLTEAFF,TGTGCCAGCAGTTACCAAGGACAGCTCACTGAAGCTTTCTTT,TRBJ1-1,-,-,TRBV6-6
CASSLAGHETQYF,TGTGCCAGCAGCTTGGCGGGACACGAGACCCAGTACTTC,TRBJ2-5,-,-,TRBV5-4
CASRTSGAWTGELFF,TGTGCCAGTAGGACTAGCGGGGCCTGGACCGGGGAGCTGTTTTTT,TRBJ2-2,-,TRBD2,TRBV19
CATSLTGGGYNEQFF,TGTGCCACCAGTCTAACAGGGGGCGGATACAATGAGCAGTTCTTC,TRBJ2-1,once,TRBD1,TRBV24-1
CASSLSLAGHYEQYF,TGTGCCAGCAGCTTGTCGCTAGCGGGGCACTACGAGCAGTACTTC,TRBJ2-7,-,TRBD2,TRBV5-6
CATSRDLPPYEQYF,TGTGCCACCAGCAGAGATCTCCCCCCCTACGAGCAGTACTTC,TRBJ2-7,-,-,TRBV15
CASSQLAGTGDSYEQYF,TGCGCCAGCAGCCAATTGGCCGGGACAGGGGACTCCTACGAGCAGTACTTC,TRBJ2-7,-,TRBD1,TRBV4-1
CASSLALYEQYF,TGTGCCAGCAGCTTAGCCCTCTACGAGCAGTACTTC,TRBJ2-7,-,-,TRBV7-9
CASRPSTGGDGYTF,TGTGCCAGCAGACCATCAACAGGGGGCGATGGCTACACCTTC,TRBJ1-2,once,TRBD1,TRBV27
CASSEYSGENYGYTF,TGTGCCAGCAGTGAATATTCCGGGGAGAACTATGGCTACACCTTC,TRBJ1-2,-,-,TRBV25-1
CASSEILAGPSYEQYF,TGTGCCAGCAGCGAAATACTAGCGGGACCCTCCTACGAGCAGTACTTC,TRBJ2-7,-,TRBD2,TRBV7-6
CASSLTSGVYNEQFF,TGTGCCAGCAGCTTGACTAGCGGGGTTTACAATGAGCAGTTCTTC,TRBJ2-1,once,TRBD2,TRBV5-4
CASSQEGTGGAGEQYF,TGTGCCAGCAGCCAAGAAGGGACAGGGGGCGCAGGGGAGCAGTACTTC,TRBJ2-7,-,TRBD1,TRBV4-2